This is a list of T cell receptor beta chains from one sample in a study of blood T cell repertoires in COVID-19. Profiled with immunoSEQ multiplex PCR; TCRdb holds only in-frame clones, not every one. The sample holds some 130,000 clones, roughly 80% seen once. The specimen was PBMCs or T cells enriched from blood (not recorded which). Source of these receptors: a man in his forties with acute COVID-19. The CDR3 runs from the conserved cysteine through the conserved F or W. Fields, in order: V gene, J gene, CDR3 protein.

TRBV30	TRBJ1-1	CLGQLDPNTEAFF
TRBV9	TRBJ2-7	CASSPYPRDRTEQYF
TRBV3-1/TRBV3-2	TRBJ2-1	CASSHYPDRAYNEQFF
TRBV4-3	TRBJ2-1	CASSQLANRDGGGEQFF
TRBV2	TRBJ2-5	CASSENRVSQETQYF
TRBV28	TRBJ1-5	CASSFRDRWRSQPQHF
TRBV7-9	TRBJ2-1	CASSPSEGGKNEQFF
TRBV28	TRBJ1-2	CASSNPDRHGYTF
TRBV9	TRBJ2-7	CASSTRDNAYEQYF
TRBV7-8	TRBJ1-2	CASSLPRSGYGYTF
TRBV28	TRBJ2-7	CASTPKGGVGYEQYF
TRBV9	TRBJ1-5	CASSAGSDWGNQPQHF
TRBV9	TRBJ2-5	CASSVGGGTSGTQYF
TRBV28	TRBJ1-2	CASSLLGTGVYGYTF
TRBV19	TRBJ2-7	CASSIGGTAEQYF
TRBV29-1	TRBJ1-2	CSVESEDREPF
TRBV5-1	TRBJ2-1	CASSERAGGSGNEQFF